A selection of T cell receptor beta chains follows, all from one sample in a study of blood T cell repertoires in COVID-19. The method was immunoSEQ multiplex PCR; TCRdb's version includes in-frame clones alone and lacks a portion of them. This sample yields roughly 120,000 clones, of which approximately 81% are seen a single time; around 4.2% belongs to the top ten. The specimen sequenced was peripheral blood. The receptors derive from a man aged 60 to 75 with acute or convalescent COVID-19. The CDR3 runs from the conserved cysteine through the conserved F or W. D genes are given only for firm matches. Not every row has a clone size; where given, it reads once, few, many or a size class.

v_call	d_call	j_call	clone_size	cdr3_aa	cdr3_nt
TRBV7-3	NA	TRBJ2-2	once	CASSLIQGNTGELFF	TGTGCCAGCAGCTTAATACAGGGCAACACCGGGGAGCTGTTTTTT
TRBV7-3	TRBD2	TRBJ2-1	NA	CASSPKGLAGGNEQFF	TGTGCCAGCAGCCCCAAAGGGCTAGCGGGAGGGAATGAGCAGTTCTTC
TRBV29-1	TRBD2	TRBJ2-1	NA	CSFLALAGTGQFF	TGCAGCTTTCTTGCACTAGCGGGGACGGGGCAGTTCTTC
TRBV29-1	NA	TRBJ1-1	NA	CSVEQVAGPTEAFF	TGCAGCGTTGAACAGGTGGCAGGGCCGACTGAAGCTTTCTTT
TRBV28	TRBD2	TRBJ2-7	NA	CASSFSGRSYEQYF	TGTGCCAGCAGTTTCAGCGGGAGAAGCTACGAGCAGTACTTC
TRBV7-9	TRBD1	TRBJ2-3	NA	CASSPRDSSTDTQYF	TGTGCCAGCAGCCCGAGGGACAGCAGCACAGATACGCAGTATTTT
TRBV5-4	NA	TRBJ2-3	NA	CASSLDLPQGDTQYF	TGTGCCAGCAGCTTGGATCTCCCGCAGGGAGATACGCAGTATTTT
TRBV9	TRBD1	TRBJ1-6	NA	CASSVAGGAGTANNSPLHF	TGTGCCAGCAGCGTAGCCGGGGGAGCAGGGACAGCTAATAATTCACCCCTCCACTTT
TRBV25-1	NA	TRBJ2-5	NA	CASSASPPRRETQYF	TGTGCCAGCAGTGCCTCCCCCCCTCGGCGGGAGACCCAGTACTTC
TRBV28	NA	TRBJ2-3	once	CASSLTSTDTQYF	TGTGCCAGCAGTTTAACTAGCACAGATACGCAGTATTTT
TRBV11-2	NA	TRBJ1-1	NA	CASSSSVAMNTEAFF	TGTGCCAGCAGCTCTAGCGTCGCGATGAACACTGAAGCTTTCTTT
TRBV6-6	TRBD2	TRBJ2-1	NA	CASTHPGRGNEQFF	TGTGCCAGCACCCATCCTGGGAGGGGCAATGAGCAGTTCTTC
TRBV24-1	NA	TRBJ2-3	NA	CATSRASATDTQYF	TGTGCCACCAGCAGGGCTAGCGCTACAGATACGCAGTATTTT
TRBV9	TRBD2	TRBJ2-5	NA	CASSVGGRSRQETQYF	TGTGCCAGCAGCGTAGGCGGGAGGTCTCGGCAAGAGACCCAGTACTTC
TRBV6-5	NA	TRBJ1-1	NA	CASSPGLPGTEAFF	TGTGCCAGCAGTCCGGGACTCCCCGGCACTGAAGCTTTCTTT
TRBV5-4	TRBD1	TRBJ2-7	NA	CASTRTRRGQGVGEQYF	TGTGCCAGCACCCGAACGCGACGGGGACAGGGAGTTGGAGAGCAGTACTTC